This passage covers 32 T cell receptor beta chains from one sample sequenced in a study of shared clonotypes between healthy human individuals. Terminally differentiated effector memory CD45RA+ cells were excluded by CCR7 positive selection of CD45RO-negative cells. Clones were read by immunoSEQ multiplex PCR, and TCRdb kept only the in-frame ones, dropping some. Altogether some 2,000,000 clones are present, approximately 95% being singletons, with the ten largest covering about 1.1%. Sequencing was performed on naive CD8+ T cells sorted from blood. The origin of the receptors is a man aged 18 to 30 in good health.

The chain is built from TRBV28 and TRBJ2-2, with D possibly being TRBD1 or TRBD2 (5 bases each). The germline gives CDR1 MDHEN, CDR2 SYDVKM. The V end lost 1 base, the J end lost 0 bases, and 12 bases lay between the germline ends. This CDR3 spans 17 amino acids. CDR3 loop: CASSLFPGAANTGELFF. CDR3 in DNA: TGTGCCAGCAGTTTATTTCCCGGGGCAGCGAACACCGGGGAGCTGTTTTTT.

Of note for this clone: Other nucleotide sequences from this sample produce the same CDR3. J is TRBJ2-7 and V is TRBV28; weak D call: TRBD1 (6 bases). Germline lookup yields CDR1 MDHEN and CDR2 SYDVKM. V was shortened by 5 bases and J by 5 bases, with 13 bases between the two germline ends. This CDR3 comprises 13 residues. CDR3 sequence reads: CASSPTGIHEQYF. CDR3 DNA: TGTGCCAGCAGTCCTACAGGGATCCACGAGCAGTACTTC.

This clone has a handful of counts. Other DNA sequences in this specimen translate into the identical CDR3. This chain connects TRBV11-2 to TRBJ2-7; no clear D. There are 14 residues in the CDR3. V was shortened by 0 bases and J by 0 bases, with 6 bases between the two germline ends. In germline, CDR1 is SGHAT, CDR2 FQNNGV. CDR3 in DNA: TGTGCCAGCAGCTTAGATCCGGGCTCCTACGAGCAGTACTTC. Translation gives CASSLDPGSYEQYF. Variable domain in full (rest from reference TRBV11-2 and TRBJ2-7): EAGVAQSPRYKIIEKRQSVAFWCNPISGHATLYWYQQILGQGPKLLIQFQNNGVVDDSQLPKDRFSAERLKGVDSTLKIQPAKLEDSAVYLCASSLDPGSYEQYFGPGTRLTVT.

The DNA for the CDR3 is TGTGCCAGCAGCTTGGGAGGAGGGGGAGGCGAAAAACTGTTTTTT. Its protein is CASSLGGGGGEKLFF. This chain connects TRBV5-6 to TRBJ1-4; possible D gene TRBD1, 6 bases. The CDR3 spans 15 residues. Germline CDR1 is SGHDT and CDR2 is YYEEEE. V was trimmed by 0 bases and J by 8 bases, leaving 14 bases between them.

The chain combines TRBV30 with TRBJ2-2, with D perhaps TRBD1 or TRBD2 (5 bases each). This CDR3 spans 15 amino acids. Between the trimmed V and J ends, which lost 5 bases and 7 bases, there was a span of 20 bases. Germline lookup yields CDR1 GTSNPN and CDR2 SVGIG (reference sequence). The CDR3 protein is CAWSPGTPGNGELFF. The CDR3 DNA reads as TGTGCCTGGTCCCCCGGGACCCCCGGTAACGGGGAGCTGTTTTTT.

The chain joins TRBV28 to TRBJ2-7; 8 bases map to TRBD2. The CDR3 has 16 residues. V shed 4 bases, J shed 3 bases, and the junction held 11 bases outside the gene matches. Germline V gene data show CDR1 as MDHEN and CDR2 as SYDVKM. The CDR3 coding sequence is TGTGCCAGCAGTTCCGTTCAGGGACTAGATCACTACGAGCAGTACTTC. It translates to CASSSVQGLDHYEQYF.

The chain employs TRBV4-1 and TRBJ1-2, with D unclear. The CDR3 covers 12 residues. V lost 0 bases and J 8 bases, leaving 7 bases between the germline ends. The V gene's germline CDR1 is MGHRA and CDR2 YSYEKL. The CDR3 coding sequence is TGCGCCAGCAGCCAAGATCTTCACGGCTACACCTTC. Translation gives CASSQDLHGYTF.

This rearrangement joins TRBV25-1 to TRBJ2-5; no firm D call. Germline V gene sequence: CDR1 MGHDK, CDR2 SYGVNS. The CDR3 runs 14 residues. Trimming took 3 bases from V and 1 from J, leaving 9 bases between them. Written as DNA, the CDR3 is TGTGCCAGCAGTGATAGCTCCTTCCAAGAGACCCAGTACTTC. It translates to CASSDSSFQETQYF.

On this clone itself: One junction end disagrees with the germline gene, perhaps due to a read error. This chain uses TRBV7-6 with TRBJ2-3; 7 nucleotides align to TRBD2. Germline assignment: CDR1 SGHVS and CDR2 FNYEAQ. The CDR3 sequence is 16 residues long. The chain's CDR3 is CASSLLTGGSTDAQYF. The CDR3 DNA is TGTGCCAGCAGCTTATTAACGGGAGGAAGCACAGATGCGCAGTATTTT.

The chain has TRBV28 and TRBJ2-7; a weak D match, TRBD1 (6 bases). The V end lost 5 bases, the J end lost 0 bases, and 14 bases lay between the germline ends. CDR1 and CDR2 (germline): MDHEN, SYDVKM. The CDR3 runs 15 residues. The CDR3 spells CASSLRGSYSYEQYF. The CDR3 nucleotides read TGTGCCAGCAGTCTCAGGGGCTCCTACTCCTACGAGCAGTACTTC.

V is TRBV5-6 and J is TRBJ1-1; 9 bases align to TRBD1. V gave up 0 bases and J gave up 5 bases; unmatched junction bases: 11. The CDR3 has 17 amino acids. Germline CDR1 SGHDT, CDR2 YYEEEE. The CDR3, as DNA: TGTGCCAGCAGCTTGGCTACCGGGACAGGGCTGGGGACTGAAGCTTTCTTT. Its protein product is CASSLATGTGLGTEAFF.

This rearrangement joins TRBV27 to TRBJ1-5, with a tentative D call TRBD1 (5 bases). The CDR3 is made up of 13 amino acids. Trimming took off 1 base at V and 7 bases at J, with 8 bases between the two ends. The germline V gene has CDR1 MNHEY and CDR2 SMNVEV (reference sequence). The CDR3 spells CASSLLGVQPQHF. In nucleotides, the CDR3 is TGTGCCAGCAGTTTATTGGGGGTACAGCCCCAGCATTTT.

The chain links TRBV30 to TRBJ2-3, with a weak D call TRBD2 (6 bases). CDR1 and CDR2 (germline): GTSNPN, SVGIG (reference sequence). The length of the CDR3 is 14 residues. V lost 3 bases to trimming and J lost 0 bases, with 10 bases between them. The DNA of the CDR3 is TGTGCCTGGAGCTTCGGGAGTAGCACAGATACGCAGTATTTT. Translated: CAWSFGSSTDTQYF.

Turning to this clone: The same CDR3 also results from other DNA sequences found in this sample. J is TRBJ1-1 and V is TRBV9; D might be TRBD1 (6 bases). CDR3 size: 14 residues. Trimming removed 0 bases at V and 4 bases at J, with 10 bases between. CDR1 is SGDLS, CDR2 YYNGEE, per germline. The CDR3 loop is CASSVGGAGTEAFF. In DNA form, the CDR3 reads TGTGCCAGCAGCGTAGGGGGGGCGGGCACTGAAGCTTTCTTT. Combining the CDR3 with reference TRBV9 and TRBJ1-1 gives the whole variable domain DSGVTQTPKHLITATGQRVTLRCSPRSGDLSVYWYQQSLDQGLQFLIQYYNGEERAKGNILERFSAQQFPDLHSELNLSSLELGDSALYFCASSVGGAGTEAFFGQGTRLTVV.

This clone was seen a few times. The rearrangement uses TRBV6-5 and TRBJ2-7, with 10 bases fitting TRBD1. J was trimmed by 4 bases and V by 6 bases; bases with no gene match: 6. The CDR3 consists of 14 residues. The germline CDR1 and CDR2 sequences are MNHEY and SVGAGI. Written as DNA, the CDR3 is TGTGCCAGCAGGGACGGGACAGGGGAATACGAGCAGTACTTC. Amino acids: CASRDGTGEYEQYF.

Notes on this clone: Other DNA sequences in this sample translate to the same CDR3. This chain uses TRBV5-1 with TRBJ2-7; D may be TRBD1 or TRBD2 (6 bases each). The germline gives CDR1 SGHRS, CDR2 YFSETQ. Trimming took off 0 bases at V and 1 base at J, with 11 bases between the two ends. This CDR3 region has 15 residues. The CDR3 loop reads CASSLGQGTSYEQYF. The CDR3 DNA sequence: TGCGCCAGCAGCTTGGGCCAGGGGACTTCCTACGAGCAGTACTTC. The entire variable domain, with the rest obtained from reference TRBV5-1 and TRBJ2-7, is as follows: KAGVTQTPRYLIKTRGQQVTLSCSPISGHRSVSWYQQTPGQGLQFLFEYFSETQRNKGNFPGRFSGRQFSNSRSEMNVSTLELGDSALYLCASSLGQGTSYEQYFGPGTRLTVT.

The sample holds one count of this clone. The chain couples TRBV14 to TRBJ2-7, with 7 bases aligning to TRBD1. V shed 3 bases, J shed 3 bases, and the junction held 5 bases outside the gene matches. Germline lookup yields CDR1 SGHDN and CDR2 FVKESK. The CDR3 has 14 residues. The CDR3 DNA reads TGTGCCAGCAGCCAGGAAACAGGGGTCTACGAGCAGTACTTC. This codes for CASSQETGVYEQYF.

For this clone: The same CDR3 also results from other DNA sequences found in this sample. The J gene is TRBJ2-2, the V gene TRBV4-1, with D perhaps TRBD2 (5 bases). The CDR3 is 15 amino acids. V lost 0 bases to trimming and J lost 2 bases, with 7 bases between them. Germline V gene lookup returns CDR1 MGHRA and CDR2 YSYEKL. This CDR3 is CASSQDPGNTGELFF. In DNA, the CDR3 is TGCGCCAGCAGCCAAGATCCGGGAAACACCGGGGAGCTGTTTTTT.

The V and J genes are TRBV7-2 and TRBJ1-1; D gene uncertain. The length of the CDR3 is 12 residues. The germline CDR1 and CDR2 sequences are SGHTA and FQGNSA. V lost 3 bases and J 4 bases, leaving 6 bases between the germline ends. The DNA for the CDR3 is TGTGCCAGCAGCTTCGGGTTCACTGAAGCTTTCTTT. Translated, it gives CASSFGFTEAFF.

The V gene is TRBV9, the J gene TRBJ2-7; D assignment may be TRBD1 or TRBD2 (5 bases each). The CDR3 is 13 residues long. The ends were cut back, 3 bases at V and 6 bases at J, with 13 bases in the middle. CDR1 and CDR2 from the germline V gene are SGDLS and YYNGEE. The CDR3 DNA follows: TGTGCCAGCAGCGCCGGACAAGGGACCGAGCAGTACTTC. Translation: CASSAGQGTEQYF.

The CDR3 reads CASSLEVSATYEQYF. Written as DNA, the CDR3 is TGTGCCAGCAGCTTAGAGGTCAGCGCCACCTACGAGCAGTACTTC. The chain couples TRBV7-8 to TRBJ2-7, with D unresolved. V was cut by 1 base and J by 2 bases, with 12 bases left in between. Per germline, CDR1 SGHVS and CDR2 FQNEAQ. This CDR3 spans 15 amino acids. The complete variable domain, with remaining parts taken from reference TRBV7-8 and TRBJ2-7, reads GAGVSQSPRYKVAKRGQDVALRCDPISGHVSLFWYQQALGQGPEFLTYFQNEAQLDKSGLPSDRFFAERPEGSVSTLKIQRTQQEDSAVYLCASSLEVSATYEQYFGPGTRLTVT.

The chain links TRBV9 to TRBJ2-3; no firm D call. The V end lost 1 base, the J end lost 0 bases, and 9 bases lay between the germline ends. The CDR3 covers 15 residues. Germline V CDR1 and CDR2: SGDLS, YYNGEE. CDR3 DNA sequence: TGTGCCAGCAGCGTAACGGAATCTAGCACAGATACGCAGTATTTT. It encodes CASSVTESSTDTQYF.

As DNA, the CDR3 is TGTGCCAGCAGCTTAGCGCTAGCGGGGCGTTACAATGAGCAGTTCTTC. As protein: CASSLALAGRYNEQFF. The J gene is TRBJ2-1, the V gene TRBV7-2, with 9 bases matching TRBD2. Germline trimming cut 0 bases from V and 4 bases from J; bases unmatched to any gene: 4. There are 16 residues in the CDR3. Germline V gene sequence: CDR1 SGHTA, CDR2 FQGNSA.

The chain is built from TRBV7-9 and TRBJ2-7; D is ambiguous. Germline V CDR1 and CDR2: SEHNR, FQNEAQ (reference sequence). This CDR3 has 11 amino acids. V lost 6 bases, J lost 0 bases, and 3 bases lay in between. The CDR3 protein is CASSRSYEQYF. The CDR3 region has the DNA TGTGCCAGCAGTCGCTCCTACGAGCAGTACTTC.

The rearrangement uses TRBV19 and TRBJ2-1; the match to TRBD2 covers 12 bases. Germline loops: CDR1 LNHDA, CDR2 SQIVND (reference sequence). There are 15 residues in the CDR3. V was clipped by 7 bases and J by 4 bases; unmatched bases: 5. The CDR3 DNA reads TGTGCCAGTACCGGACTAGCGGGATCTTACAATGAGCAGTTCTTC. It is translated as CASTGLAGSYNEQFF.

V gene TRBV2 combines with J gene TRBJ2-7, with 10 bases that match TRBD2. Germline CDR1 is SNHLY and CDR2 is FYNNEI. Trimming at V came to 6 bases and at J to 2 bases, leaving 1 base not matched to a gene. The CDR3 runs to 13 residues. The CDR3 reads CASRSGRAYEQYF. The CDR3 DNA reads TGTGCCAGCAGAAGCGGGAGGGCCTACGAGCAGTACTTC.

The rearrangement joins TRBV6-6 to TRBJ2-1; 8 nucleotides align to TRBD2. Per the germline V gene, CDR1 is MNHNY and CDR2 is SVGAGI (reference sequence). V lost 2 bases, J lost 5 bases, and 5 bases stayed unmatched. The length of the CDR3 is 15 residues. This chain's CDR3 is CASSYLDSGDNEQFF. Here the CDR3 DNA reads TGTGCCAGCAGTTACCTCGATAGCGGGGACAATGAGCAGTTCTTC.

The V gene is TRBV4-1, the J gene TRBJ2-7, with 12 bases fitting TRBD1. CDR3 length equals 14 residues. Trimming at V came to 5 bases and at J to 6 bases, leaving 5 bases not matched to a gene. Germline-derived CDR1 and CDR2 are MGHRA and YSYEKL. The CDR3 nucleotides are TGCGCCAGCAGCTCCCGGGACAGGGGGCCCGAGCAGTACTTC. It codes for CASSSRDRGPEQYF.

This chain links TRBV27 with TRBJ2-3, with 10 nucleotides matching TRBD2. Trimming at V came to 0 bases and at J to 4 bases, leaving 4 bases not matched to a gene. This CDR3 is 16 amino acids long. Germline V gives CDR1 MNHEY, CDR2 SMNVEV (reference sequence). Here the CDR3 reads CASSLSPSGSPDTQYF. The CDR3 coding sequence is TGTGCCAGCAGTTTATCTCCTAGCGGGAGTCCAGATACGCAGTATTTT.

This chain links TRBV7-9 with TRBJ2-1; 7 positions agree with TRBD2. CDR3 length: 16 residues. The junction had 5 bases not matched to a gene; V was cut back by 3 bases and J by 0 bases. CDR1 is SEHNR, CDR2 FQNEAQ, per germline (reference sequence). This CDR3 reads CASSFVGGSSYNEQFF. The CDR3 region has the DNA TGTGCCAGCAGCTTCGTGGGCGGGAGCTCCTACAATGAGCAGTTCTTC.

The chain uses TRBV7-9 and TRBJ2-7; D is unclear. There are 12 residues in the CDR3. From germline, CDR1 is SEHNR and CDR2 FQNEAQ (reference sequence). V lost 5 bases, J lost 0 bases, and 5 bases lay in between. The CDR3 DNA reads TGTGCCAGCAGCGAGAGCTCCTACGAGCAGTACTTC. Translated: CASSESSYEQYF. Based on the CDR3 plus reference TRBV7-9 and TRBJ2-7, the full variable domain is DTGVSQNPRHKITKRGQNVTFRCDPISEHNRLYWYRQTLGQGPEFLTYFQNEAQLEKSRLLSDRFSAERPKGSFSTLEIQRTEQGDSAMYLCASSESSYEQYFGPGTRLTVT.

The J gene is TRBJ1-2, the V gene TRBV4-1, with D possibly TRBD1 on 6 matching bases. The CDR3 runs to 15 residues. V was pared by 6 bases and J by 6 bases, with 20 bases between. Germline V lookup: CDR1 MGHRA, CDR2 YSYEKL. The CDR3 loop is CASSITGQLSDGYTF. The CDR3 nucleotides read TGCGCCAGCAGTATTACCGGACAGCTATCGGATGGCTACACCTTC.